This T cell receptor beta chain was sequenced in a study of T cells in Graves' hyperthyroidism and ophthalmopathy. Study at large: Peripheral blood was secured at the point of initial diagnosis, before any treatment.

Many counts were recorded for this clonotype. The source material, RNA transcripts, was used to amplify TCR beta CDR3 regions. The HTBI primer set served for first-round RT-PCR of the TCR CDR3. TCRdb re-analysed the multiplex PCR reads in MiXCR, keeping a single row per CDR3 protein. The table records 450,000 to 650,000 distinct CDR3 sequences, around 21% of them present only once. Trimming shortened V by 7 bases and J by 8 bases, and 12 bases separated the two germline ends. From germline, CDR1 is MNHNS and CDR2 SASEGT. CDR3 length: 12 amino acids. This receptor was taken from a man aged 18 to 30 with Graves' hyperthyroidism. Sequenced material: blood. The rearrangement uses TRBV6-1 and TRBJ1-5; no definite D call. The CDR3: CASTPNGEPQHF. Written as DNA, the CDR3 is TGTGCCAGCACCCCGAACGGTGAGCCCCAGCATTTT.